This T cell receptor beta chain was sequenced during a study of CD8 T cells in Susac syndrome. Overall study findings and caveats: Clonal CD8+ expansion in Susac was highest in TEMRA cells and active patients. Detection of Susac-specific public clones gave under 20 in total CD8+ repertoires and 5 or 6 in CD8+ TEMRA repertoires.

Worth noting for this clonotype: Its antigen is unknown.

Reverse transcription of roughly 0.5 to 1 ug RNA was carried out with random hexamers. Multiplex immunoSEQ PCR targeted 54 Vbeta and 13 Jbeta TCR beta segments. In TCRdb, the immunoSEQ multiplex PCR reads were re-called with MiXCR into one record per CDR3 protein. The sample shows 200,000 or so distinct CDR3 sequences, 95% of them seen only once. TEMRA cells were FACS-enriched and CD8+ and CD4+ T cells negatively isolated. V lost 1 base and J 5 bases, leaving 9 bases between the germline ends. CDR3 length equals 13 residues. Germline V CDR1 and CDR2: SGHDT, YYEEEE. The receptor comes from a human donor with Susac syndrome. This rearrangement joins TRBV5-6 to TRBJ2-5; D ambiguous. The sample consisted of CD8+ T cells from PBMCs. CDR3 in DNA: TGTGCCAGCAGCTTGTGGGGTTCCGAGACCCAGTACTTC. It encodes CASSLWGSETQYF.